This is a list of T cell receptor beta chains from one sample in a study of T-cell memory formation after mild COVID-19. TCRdb redid the calling of the 5' RACE reads with MiXCR, one entry per CDR3 protein. The profile covers about 270,000 distinct CDR3 sequences, with roughly 16% appearing a single time and roughly 20% taken by the ten largest. The sequencing sample was made of PBMCs or a T cell subset sorted from them (not recorded which). Receptors originate from a man aged 18 to 30 who had mild COVID-19 (a few samples of this study predate the infection). Cell type and time point are not known. Both conserved end residues are part of each CDR3. Each record gives: CDR3 protein, J gene, V gene, D gene. D genes are given only for firm matches.

CASSQGLAETYEQYF | TRBJ2-7 | TRBV9 | TRBD2
CASSLEGQGFHEQYF | TRBJ2-7 | TRBV7-9 | TRBD1
CASSSPTRKAFF | TRBJ1-1 | TRBV27 | .
CASAGRDRQETQYF | TRBJ2-5 | TRBV12-5 | TRBD1
CASRPTGQANEKLFF | TRBJ1-4 | TRBV6-5 | TRBD1
CASSPEPGGTDTQYF | TRBJ2-3 | TRBV6-5 | .
CASTGFGTGQETQYF | TRBJ2-5 | TRBV10-2 | .
CASSPGGFRRGYTF | TRBJ1-2 | TRBV7-2 | .
CASSQGGAYFTKAFF | TRBJ1-1 | TRBV4-1 | .
CACKQETQYF | TRBJ2-5 | TRBV30 | .
CAIAGGGLGETQYF | TRBJ2-5 | TRBV7-2 | TRBD2
CASSLLAGLRGEQFF | TRBJ2-1 | TRBV7-3 | TRBD2
CASSLAAGTGGTDTQYF | TRBJ2-3 | TRBV12-3/TRBV12-4 | TRBD1
CASSFDRVWDTQYF | TRBJ2-3 | TRBV5-1 | TRBD1
CASSFASGGPRTDTQYF | TRBJ2-3 | TRBV12-3/TRBV12-4 | TRBD2
CASSLRGDGTDTQYF | TRBJ2-3 | TRBV12-3/TRBV12-4 | .
CASSGTNYNSPLHF | TRBJ1-6 | TRBV19 | .
CASSRRDRTSPLHF | TRBJ1-6 | TRBV6-2/TRBV6-3 | TRBD1
CASSKGRGQVYGYTF | TRBJ1-2 | TRBV21-1 | .
CASSMPDMLGTGELFF | TRBJ2-2 | TRBV7-6 | .
CASSVPSGGRHNEQFF | TRBJ2-1 | TRBV7-9 | TRBD2
CASSQEGTGYNEQFF | TRBJ2-1 | TRBV3-1 | TRBD1